Following are 15 T cell receptor beta chains from one sample sequenced in a study of post-analysis software for immune sequencing data. General observations from the study: Among four or five TRBV segments more frequent in patients than controls were TRBV5-6, TRBV5-1 and TRBV20-1.

Their antigen targets remain unknown. Sequencing libraries made from TCR beta cDNA carried unique molecular identifiers. A single record per CDR3 protein comes from TCRdb applying MiXCR to the PCR reads. Of 650,000 to 850,000 distinct CDR3 sequences listed, approximately 53% are singletons. Sequencing was carried out using blood. The source is a girl aged 5 to 17 with multiple sclerosis.

V gene TRBV7-3 combines with J gene TRBJ2-6; D unclear. Per germline, CDR1 SGHTA and CDR2 FQGTGA. V was clipped by 0 bases and J by 0 bases, with 12 bases between them. There are 18 residues in the CDR3. The chain's CDR3 is CASSLTSDTLSGANVLTF. The DNA of the CDR3 is TGTGCCAGCAGCTTAACGAGCGACACACTCTCTGGGGCCAACGTCCTGACTTTC.

V gene TRBV12-3 or TRBV12-4 combines with J gene TRBJ2-1; no firm D call. Trimming removed 5 bases from V and 9 bases from J, with 5 bases in between. The CDR3 is 10 amino acids. This CDR3 reads CASSTVEQFF. In nucleotides, the CDR3 is TGTGCCAGCAGTACAGTTGAGCAGTTCTTC.

This chain connects TRBV29-1 to TRBJ1-5; D not certain. From germline, CDR1 is SQVTM and CDR2 ANQGSEA. This CDR3 contains 13 residues. Trimming removed 6 bases at V and 1 base at J, with 10 bases between. This CDR3 is CSVAEASNQPQHF. The CDR3 DNA reads as TGCAGCGTCGCGGAAGCCAGCAATCAGCCCCAGCATTTT. Complete variable domain (other parts from reference TRBV29-1 and TRBJ1-5): SAVISQKPSRDICQRGTSLTIQCQVDSQVTMMFWYRQQPGQSLTLIATANQGSEATYESGFVIDKFPISRPNLTFSTLTVSNMSPEDSSIYLCSVAEASNQPQHFGDGTRLSIL.

The table lists this clonotype with a few counts. The V call is TRBV12-3 or TRBV12-4, the J call TRBJ1-2; D gene unclear. The CDR3 runs 12 residues. Trimming cost V 3 bases and J 8 bases, with 10 bases left between them. Here the CDR3 DNA reads TGTGCCAGCAGTTTCCCCATCCGAGGCTACACCTTC. The encoded protein is CASSFPIRGYTF.

The table lists this clonotype with a count of one. V is TRBV5-6 and J is TRBJ1-2; D remains ambiguous. This CDR3 contains 13 residues. CDR1 and CDR2 from the germline V gene are SGHDT and YYEEEE. V lost 5 bases to trimming and J lost 3 bases, with 11 bases between them. The CDR3 is CASSYRAYYGYTF. In DNA, the CDR3 is TGTGCCAGCAGTTACCGGGCCTACTATGGCTACACCTTC.

This clonotype occurred a few times. The V gene is TRBV12-3 or TRBV12-4, the J gene TRBJ1-2; 7 bases agree with TRBD1. V lost 6 bases to trimming and J lost 8 bases; unmatched junction nucleotides: 15. There are 15 residues in the CDR3. Here the CDR3 reads CASRDRERLADGYTF. CDR3 coding DNA: TGTGCCAGCAGAGACAGGGAGAGGCTCGCCGACGGCTACACCTTC.

This clonotype was seen more than once but under ten times. This chain links TRBV5-1 with TRBJ2-7; 11 bases are shared with TRBD1. V gave up 0 bases and J gave up 1 base; unmatched junction bases: 3. CDR1 SGHRS and CDR2 YFSETQ come from the germline V gene. The CDR3 has 16 amino acids. As DNA, the CDR3 is TGCGCCAGCAGCTTGGCCGGACAGGGGGCATCCTACGAGCAGTACTTC. Protein product: CASSLAGQGASYEQYF.

The rearrangement uses TRBV5-1 and TRBJ1-4; perhaps TRBD1 as D (6 bases). V was clipped by 0 bases and J by 8 bases, with 14 bases between them. The CDR3 length is 15 residues. Germline V lookup: CDR1 SGHRS, CDR2 YFSETQ. CDR3 amino acids: CASSLEQGRGEKLFF. In DNA form, the CDR3 reads TGCGCCAGCAGCTTGGAGCAGGGGCGGGGGGAAAAACTGTTTTTT.

The chain couples TRBV12-3 or TRBV12-4 to TRBJ2-7, with D possibly matching TRBD1 (5 bases). The CDR3 has 13 amino acids. Trimming removed 6 bases from V and 9 bases from J, with 18 bases in between. This CDR3 reads CASRSSQAGMQYF. The CDR3, as DNA: TGTGCCAGCAGGTCATCACAGGCAGGGATGCAGTACTTC.

V gene TRBV11-2 combines with J gene TRBJ2-7; 11 bases agree with TRBD2. Germline assignment: CDR1 SGHAT and CDR2 FQNNGV. V was clipped by 1 base and J by 9 bases; unmatched bases: 8. The CDR3 consists of 15 residues. The CDR3 coding sequence is TGTGCCAGCAGCTTAGGACTAGCGGGACCCAAAAGGCAGTACTTC. This codes for CASSLGLAGPKRQYF.

The rearrangement links TRBV6-5 to TRBJ2-7; 10 bases agree with TRBD2. CDR3 length equals 15 residues. V shed 3 bases and J 6 bases; nucleotides not matched to a gene: 8. Germline values: CDR1 MNHEY, CDR2 SVGAGI. CDR3 nucleotide sequence: TGTGCCAGCAGTTATGAGGCTAGCGGGAGAACCGAGCAGTACTTC. It encodes CASSYEASGRTEQYF.

The genes are TRBV10-1 and TRBJ2-6; 7 positions match TRBD2. The CDR3 totals 17 residues. Losses at the gene ends were 6 bases for V and 0 bases for J; bases not matched to a gene: 8. Germline V gene sequence: CDR1 WNHNN, CDR2 SYGVQD (reference sequence). The CDR3 bases are TGCGCCAGCAGCGGTCAGCGGGACCTCTCTGGGGCCAACGTCCTGACTTTC. It specifies CASSGQRDLSGANVLTF.

This clonotype was detected a few times. As DNA, the CDR3 is TGCAGCGTTCGGGGTAGCGGGCCCTCCTACGAGCAGTACTTC. It encodes CSVRGSGPSYEQYF. The chain carries TRBV29-1 and TRBJ2-7; 7 bases agree with TRBD2. CDR1 SQVTM and CDR2 ANQGSEA come from the germline V gene. The CDR3 totals 14 residues. V lost 5 bases, J lost 0 bases, and 7 bases stayed unmatched.

V and J are TRBV4-1 and TRBJ1-2, with TRBD1 matching 7 bases. There are 14 residues in the CDR3. Germline V lookup: CDR1 MGHRA, CDR2 YSYEKL. J gave up 8 bases and V 1 base, and 7 bases lay outside the gene matches. CDR3 sequence reads: CASSQVTGAGGYTF. As DNA, the CDR3 is TGCGCCAGCAGCCAAGTAACAGGGGCGGGGGGCTACACCTTC.

This clonotype came up a few times. The junction departs from the called germline gene at one end, perhaps through a read error. The rearrangement joins TRBV29-1 to TRBJ2-7; perhaps TRBD1 as D (5 bases). Germline V gene lookup returns CDR1 SQVTM and CDR2 ANQGSEA. The CDR3 loop spans 13 amino acids. The DNA of the CDR3 is TGCAGCGTTGTACAGGTTTCCTCCTACGGGCAGTACTTC. It yields the protein CSVVQVSSYGQYF.